This T cell receptor beta chain was found in a study of graft-versus-host responses after intestinal transplantation. Overall study: Among the recipients, transplants were multivisceral, liver-intestinal, or isolated intestinal. Tacrolimus and steroids were given for 3 to 4 years to all recipients after anti-thymocyte globulin induction. General study points: Peak circulating GvH clone levels tracked with early post-transplant HvG declines. GvH clones turned up in recipient marrow; some had shown up first in ileum or blood.

As concerns this clone: Its specificity is unknown.

V lost 4 bases and J 0 bases, leaving 13 bases between the germline ends. Per germline, CDR1 SGHDT and CDR2 YYEEEE. The CDR3 contains 16 residues. Profiling relied on immunoSEQ multiplex PCR, and the TCRdb table lists in-frame clones only, not all of them. The sample shows about 36,000 clones, roughly 95% of them seen only once. This sequence was found in a human donor who was the organ donor for an intestinal transplant. The material sequenced was unstimulated CD4+ T cells sorted from spleen or lymph node cells, taken before transplant. The rearrangement joins TRBV5-6 to TRBJ1-4; the D is unclear. DNA for the CDR3: TGTGCCAGCAGCCTGGGCCATCAAGCAACTAATGAAAAACTGTTTTTT. This encodes CASSLGHQATNEKLFF.